This T cell receptor beta chain was obtained from a study of neurological immune-mediated disorders. Study-wide points: Private repertoires in all groups were suggested by the absence of shared CDR3 amino acid sequences among expanded clones across subjects.

Remarks on this clonotype: Its antigen is undetermined.

As for the cDNA, it was generated by 5'RACE with 10-nucleotide random UMIs. Via MiXCR, TCRdb re-called the 5' RACE reads, giving one row per CDR3 protein. Found here are more than 70,000 distinct CDR3 sequences, approximately 10% of them singletons; the top ten hold more than 1.5%. Sequenced input: PBMCs. The sequence derives from a man aged 40-55 years in good health.

CDR3 DNA: TGCGCCAGCAGTCAAACGCGCAGGGGTGACGAGCAGTACTTC. Protein product: CASSQTRRGDEQYF. The chain uses TRBV23-1 and TRBJ2-7, with D possibly being TRBD1 (6 bases). TRBV23-1 is treated as an ORF (open reading frame) with a function not yet certain. The CDR3 has 14 amino acids. Trimming stripped 2 bases from V and 5 bases from J, with 13 bases between.